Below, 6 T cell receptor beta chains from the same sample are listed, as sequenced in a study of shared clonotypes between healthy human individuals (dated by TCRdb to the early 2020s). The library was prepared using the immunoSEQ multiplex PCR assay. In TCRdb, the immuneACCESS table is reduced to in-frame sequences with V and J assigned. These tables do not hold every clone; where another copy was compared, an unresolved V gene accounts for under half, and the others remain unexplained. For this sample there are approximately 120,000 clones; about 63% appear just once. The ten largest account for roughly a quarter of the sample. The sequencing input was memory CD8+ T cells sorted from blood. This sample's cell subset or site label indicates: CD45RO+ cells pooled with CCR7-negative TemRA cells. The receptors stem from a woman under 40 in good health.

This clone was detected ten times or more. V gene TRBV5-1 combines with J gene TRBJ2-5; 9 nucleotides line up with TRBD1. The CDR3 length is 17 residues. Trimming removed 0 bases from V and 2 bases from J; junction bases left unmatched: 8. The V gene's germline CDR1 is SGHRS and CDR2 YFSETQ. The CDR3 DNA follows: TGCGCCAGCAGCTTGGGGGACAGGGCGCCCCTTCAAGAGACCCAGTACTTC. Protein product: CASSLGDRAPLQETQYF.

The CDR3 sequence: CASSDLAGGSTDTQYF. CDR3 nucleotides: TGTGCCAGCAGTGACTTAGCGGGAGGGAGCACAGATACGCAGTATTTT. The V call is TRBV6-4, the J call TRBJ2-3; 11 bases match TRBD2. The CDR3 extends over 16 amino acids. Germline CDR1 and CDR2: MRHNA and SNTAGT. With V trimmed by 1 base and J by 0 bases, 0 bases remained unmatched.

CDR3 sequence reads: CASSVGAADTQYF. In DNA, the CDR3 is TGTGCCAGCAGTGTGGGGGCCGCAGATACGCAGTATTTT. The gene calls are TRBV2 and TRBJ2-3, with D maybe TRBD1 (6 bases). CDR3 length: 13 residues. V lost 4 bases and J 4 bases, leaving 9 bases between the germline ends. Germline assignment: CDR1 SNHLY and CDR2 FYNNEI.

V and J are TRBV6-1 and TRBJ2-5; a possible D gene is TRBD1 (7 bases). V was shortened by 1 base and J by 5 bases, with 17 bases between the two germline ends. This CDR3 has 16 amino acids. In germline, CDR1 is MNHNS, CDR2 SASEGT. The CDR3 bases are TGTGCCAGCAGTGAAGAGGCAGGGGGAGGAAGGGAGACCCAGTACTTC. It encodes CASSEEAGGGRETQYF.

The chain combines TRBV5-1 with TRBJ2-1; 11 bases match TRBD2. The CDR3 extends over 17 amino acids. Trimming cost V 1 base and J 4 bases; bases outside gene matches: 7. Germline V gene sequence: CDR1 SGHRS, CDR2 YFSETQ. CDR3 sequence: CASSLTIAGGMYNEQFF. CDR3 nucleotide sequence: TGCGCCAGCAGCTTGACAATAGCGGGAGGGATGTACAATGAGCAGTTCTTC.

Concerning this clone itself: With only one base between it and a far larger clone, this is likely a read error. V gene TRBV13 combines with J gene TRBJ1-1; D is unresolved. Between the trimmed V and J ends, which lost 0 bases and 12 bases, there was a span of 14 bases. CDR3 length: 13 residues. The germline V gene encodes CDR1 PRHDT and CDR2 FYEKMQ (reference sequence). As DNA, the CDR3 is TGTGCCAGCAGCTTAGGGTCTGGTCTACGAACTTTCTTT. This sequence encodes CASSLGSGLRTFF.